This T cell receptor (beta chain) was found in a study of T cells in Graves' hyperthyroidism and ophthalmopathy. The overall study: Peripheral blood samples were taken at initial diagnosis, prior to any treatment. Study results and limitations: Stable hyperthyroidism was told apart from ophthalmopathy by a model built on 13 V-J features.

Germline assignment: CDR1 DFQATT and CDR2 SNEGSKA (reference sequence). The length of the CDR3 is 16 residues. V was cut by 3 bases and J by 5 bases, with 19 bases left in between. TCR beta CDR3 regions were amplified from RNA. HTBI primers were the set used in a first-round RT-PCR of the TCR CDR3. One entry per CDR3 protein results from TCRdb running MiXCR on the multiplex PCR reads. This sample yields around 420,000 distinct CDR3 sequences, of which 15% to 19% are seen a single time; 13% to 15% belongs to the top ten. Any patient presenting with uncontrolled infection, other autoimmune disease, pregnancy or lactation was left out. Diagnosis rested on symptoms, serum thyroxine and TRAb, thyroid ultrasound, and orbital computed tomography. The table lists this clonotype with a few counts. No antigen is known for it.

This receptor was identified in a woman aged 18-29 years with Graves' hyperthyroidism. This chain links TRBV20-1 with TRBJ2-2, with D perhaps matching TRBD2 (6 bases). Sequenced sample: blood. The chain's CDR3 is CSASKFSRGGTGELFF. The CDR3 nucleotides read TGCAGTGCTAGCAAATTTTCAAGGGGAGGAACCGGGGAGCTGTTTTTT.